The source of this T cell receptor beta chain is a study of blood T cell repertoires in COVID-19 (dated by TCRdb to 2018 to 2020). Concerning the study at large: Collaborator samples came from the United States, Italy and Spain and covered acute and convalescent phases of COVID-19. Deeply sampled blood TCRbeta repertoires from subjects exposed to, actively infected with, or recovered from COVID-19 were included in the dataset. Where available, HLA class I and class II types were taken from metadata supplied by the sample provider and were not determined by assay-based typing. Nearly every sample came with metadata listing a de-identified subject ID, COVID-19 status, age in years and sex. The material from the prospective study consisted of cDNA or gDNA derived from T cells, B-cell-depleted T cells, or PBMCs. The repertoires were released in a freely available public database intended as a resource for research on the immune response to SARS-CoV-2. The samples were drawn from the first 160 participants of the ongoing ImmuneRACE study and from 1,254 subjects provided by 6 global collaborators.

The immunoSEQ Assay, a bias-controlled multiplex PCR, was used to amplify TCRbeta CDR3 regions from genomic DNA. In the authors' own workflow: Nucleated cell counts per sample were estimated from amplification of reference gene primers within the assay. Sequence reads were collapsed and filtered to measure the absolute abundance of every unique TCRbeta CDR3 rearrangement. For each sample, productive Simpson clonality was calculated by taking the square root of Simpson's diversity index across productive rearrangements. TCRdb holds this immuneACCESS table with in-frame rearrangements only. Some clones are missing; in checked studies, unresolved V genes explain under half, and the rest has no known cause. The DNA was the basis for D and trimming; V, J and clone size are from that table. Here the sample has about 160,000 clones; approximately 82% occur a single time. 22% of the sample is taken by the ten largest.

This clone was picked up a small number of times. It has no known antigen specificity. No quality values exist for individual bases; no much larger clone is one base distant. Here is what the overall study found, with its caveats: The amount of clinical and demographic metadata varied by source and participant and was provided uncurated.

The collaborating institutions used their own protocols to collect whole blood in K2EDTA tubes. For TCRbeta analysis, collaborator samples were shipped as frozen whole blood, as isolated PBMCs, or as DNA extracted from either sample type. V gives up 3 bases and J gives up 7 bases, and the segment between their germline ends measures 13 bases. The cysteine opens and the phenylalanine closes a CDR3 of 14 amino acids. Only the CDR3 DNA stays, 42 bases, in frame from base 1. CDR1 and CDR2, per the germline V gene, are KGHSH and LQKENI. Recombination connected TRBV18 to TRBJ2-1; matching of 8 bases hints at TRBD1 as the D gene. This clonotype was sampled from an elderly woman with acute or convalescent COVID-19. The sample consisted of peripheral blood. The nucleotides read TGTGCCAGCTCACCCACACAGGGGGGGAATGAGCAGTTCTTC. This translates into CASSPTQGGNEQFF. Where the CDR3 stops, the reference TRBV18 and TRBJ2-1 genes take over; the full variable domain is NAGVMQNPRHLVRRRGQEARLRCSPMKGHSHVYWYRQLPEEGLKFMVYLQKENIIDESGMPKERFSAEFPKEGPSILRIQQVVRGDSAAYFCASSPTQGGNEQFFGPGTRLTVL.